This T cell receptor (beta chain) was identified in a study of blood T cell repertoires in COVID-19. TCRdb's copy holds only in-frame clones and misses some; the assay was immunoSEQ multiplex PCR. The sample records some 180,000 clones, 83% being singletons. Deletions cut 8 bases from V and 3 bases from J, with 16 bases between. This CDR3 region has 14 residues. The germline V gene has CDR1 KGHSH and CDR2 LQKENI. The sequenced sample was peripheral blood. The sequence derives from a woman aged 70 to 79 who had recovered from COVID-19. The chain recombines TRBV18 with TRBJ1-2; D not certain. The CDR3 DNA reads TGTGCCAGCACGAGCGGGCCCCGAGACTATGGCTACACCTTC. Encoded protein: CASTSGPRDYGYTF.